The clone carrying this TCR beta chain was recorded once. The target antigen is unknown. No infections or other immune events were documented during collection. The CDR3 has 13 residues. J was trimmed by 6 bases and V by 8 bases; bases with no gene match: 8. Germline assignment: CDR1 SEHNR and CDR2 FQNEAQ (reference sequence). The sample comes from a study of identifying expanded T cells in peripheral blood. Findings and caveats of the study: Clone count variance between roughly 2-week samples rose with total template count. Differentially abundant clones: roughly 1.2 between replicates, 15 to 17 at around 14 days, roughly 18 at four.

Produced via immunoSEQ multiplex PCR; TCRdb's table is partial and in-frame only. The table shows 80,000 to 95,000 clones, with more than 70% occurring only once. The sequence derives from a person aged 18 to 75 in good health. V gene TRBV7-9 combines with J gene TRBJ2-7; 9 bases fit TRBD1. Source material: blood. This CDR3 is CASQGQGTGEQYF. For the CDR3, the DNA is TGTGCCAGCCAGGGACAGGGTACGGGCGAGCAGTACTTC.